A single sample is the source of the 9 T cell receptor beta chains below, sequenced in a study of graft-versus-host responses after intestinal transplantation. Method: immunoSEQ multiplex PCR; TCRdb's copy keeps in-frame clones and lacks some. The table has 74,000 or so clones, 80% to 95% seen once. Sample: PBMCs, taken 98 days after intestinal transplantation. The receptor source for this set is a human patient who received an intestinal transplant, so some T cells may come from the graft donor.

For the CDR3, the DNA is TGTGCCAGCATGGGAAGCGGTGGGTCGGGGAACACTGAAGCTTTCTTT. It specifies CASMGSGGSGNTEAFF. V and J are TRBV2 and TRBJ1-1; the D is unclear. The ends were cut back, 7 bases at V and 1 base at J, with 19 bases in the middle. CDR3 size: 16 residues. Germline V gene data show CDR1 as SNHLY and CDR2 as FYNNEI.

This clone was recorded once. The genes are TRBV5-1 and TRBJ2-7, with 8 bases matching TRBD1. This CDR3 is 14 amino acids long. Germline V lookup: CDR1 SGHRS, CDR2 YFSETQ. V dropped 4 bases and J dropped 5; count of bases not matched to a gene: 8. CDR3 region: CASSPGTGDHEQYF. The CDR3 nucleotides are TGCGCCAGCAGCCCCGGGACAGGTGATCACGAGCAGTACTTC.

The chain recombines TRBV9 with TRBJ2-1, with TRBD1 matching 10 bases. The CDR3 spans 17 residues. Germline lookup yields CDR1 SGDLS and CDR2 YYNGEE. V dropped 3 bases and J dropped 4; count of bases not matched to a gene: 10. CDR3 sequence (DNA): TGTGCCAGCAGCGCCGATTGGGAGGGACAGGGGTACAATGAGCAGTTCTTC. Amino acids: CASSADWEGQGYNEQFF. The entire variable domain, with the rest obtained from reference TRBV9 and TRBJ2-1, is as follows: DSGVTQTPKHLITATGQRVTLRCSPRSGDLSVYWYQQSLDQGLQFLIQYYNGEERAKGNILERFSAQQFPDLHSELNLSSLELGDSALYFCASSADWEGQGYNEQFFGPGTRLTVL.

Comment on this clone: Distinct nucleotide sequences in the sample also encode this CDR3. The chain joins TRBV27 to TRBJ2-2; 8 bases are a match to TRBD2. The junction had 17 bases not matched to a gene; V was cut back by 4 bases and J by 7 bases. CDR1 and CDR2 (germline): MNHEY, SMNVEV (reference sequence). The CDR3 totals 18 residues. Here the CDR3 reads CASSYFRVGTGGGGELFF. CDR3 in DNA: TGTGCCAGCAGTTATTTTCGGGTGGGGACGGGGGGGGGCGGGGAGCTGTTTTTT.

This sequence joins TRBV7-9 and TRBJ1-2; D remains unclear. The CDR3 sequence is 14 residues long. Trimming shortened V by 7 bases and J by 0 bases, and 12 bases separated the two germline ends. CDR1 SEHNR and CDR2 FQNEAQ come from the germline V gene (reference sequence). CDR3 DNA: TGTGCCAGCACCCTACAGACGGCTAACTATGGCTACACCTTC. This sequence encodes CASTLQTANYGYTF.

This chain links TRBV2 with TRBJ2-3, with 7 bases aligning to TRBD1. V was clipped by 6 bases and J by 12 bases; unmatched bases: 9. The germline V gene encodes CDR1 SNHLY and CDR2 FYNNEI. The CDR3 is 12 residues long. This chain's CDR3 is CASSQDRDNQYF. DNA for the CDR3: TGTGCCAGCAGCCAAGACAGGGATAATCAGTATTTT.

V and J are TRBV29-1 and TRBJ2-7; 9 nucleotides align to TRBD2. CDR1 and CDR2 (germline): SQVTM, ANQGSEA. The CDR3 runs to 17 residues. V lost 4 bases to trimming and J lost 4 bases; unmatched junction nucleotides: 17. CDR3 protein: CSVVTGGLAGRRYEQYF. CDR3 DNA: TGCAGCGTTGTTACGGGGGGGCTAGCGGGAAGAAGGTACGAGCAGTACTTC.

As regards this clone: The sample carries other DNA sequences with the same CDR3. The chain uses TRBV7-9 and TRBJ2-1, with 8 nucleotides matching TRBD2. Germline V gene lookup returns CDR1 SEHNR and CDR2 FQNEAQ (reference sequence). V lost 6 bases, J lost 7 bases, and 8 bases stayed unmatched. The CDR3 covers 14 residues. Here the CDR3 reads CASSSPSGGNEQFF. The CDR3 coding sequence is TGTGCCAGCAGTTCCCCCAGCGGGGGAAATGAGCAGTTCTTC.

The genes are TRBV5-1 and TRBJ2-5; the match to TRBD2 covers 11 bases. CDR3 size: 15 residues. Trimming cost V 4 bases and J 3 bases; bases outside gene matches: 5. Germline lookup yields CDR1 SGHRS and CDR2 YFSETQ. The chain's CDR3 is CASSVTGLAEETQYF. In nucleotides, the CDR3 is TGCGCCAGCAGCGTAACGGGACTAGCGGAAGAGACCCAGTACTTC.